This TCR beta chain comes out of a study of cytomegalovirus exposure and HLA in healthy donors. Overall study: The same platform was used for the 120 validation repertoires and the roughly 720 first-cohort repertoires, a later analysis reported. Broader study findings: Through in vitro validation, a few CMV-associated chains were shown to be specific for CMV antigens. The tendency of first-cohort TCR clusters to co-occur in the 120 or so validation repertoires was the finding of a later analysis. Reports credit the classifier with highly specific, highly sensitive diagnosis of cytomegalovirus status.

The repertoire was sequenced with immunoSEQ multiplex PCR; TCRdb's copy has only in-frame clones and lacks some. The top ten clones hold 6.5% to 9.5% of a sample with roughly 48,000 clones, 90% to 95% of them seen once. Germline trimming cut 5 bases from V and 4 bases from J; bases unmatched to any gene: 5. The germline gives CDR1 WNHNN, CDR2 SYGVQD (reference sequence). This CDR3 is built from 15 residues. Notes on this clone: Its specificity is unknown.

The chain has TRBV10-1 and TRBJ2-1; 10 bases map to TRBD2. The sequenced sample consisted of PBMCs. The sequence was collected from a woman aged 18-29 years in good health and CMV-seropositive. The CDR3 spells CASSYSGRNYNEQFF. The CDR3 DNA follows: TGCGCCAGCAGTTATAGCGGGAGGAATTACAATGAGCAGTTCTTC.